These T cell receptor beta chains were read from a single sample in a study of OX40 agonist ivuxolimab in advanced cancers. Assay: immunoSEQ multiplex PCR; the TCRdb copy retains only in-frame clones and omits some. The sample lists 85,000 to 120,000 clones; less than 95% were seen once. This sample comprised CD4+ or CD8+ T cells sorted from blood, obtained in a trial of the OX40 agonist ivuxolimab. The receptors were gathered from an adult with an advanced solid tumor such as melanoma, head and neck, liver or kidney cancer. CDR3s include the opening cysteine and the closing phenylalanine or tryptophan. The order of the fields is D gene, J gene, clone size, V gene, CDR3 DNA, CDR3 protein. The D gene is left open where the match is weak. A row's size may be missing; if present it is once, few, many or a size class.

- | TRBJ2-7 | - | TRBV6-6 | TGTGCCAGCAGTTCCTCCAGGGCAGGGGGGCCCTACGAGCAGTACTTC | CASSSSRAGGPYEQYF
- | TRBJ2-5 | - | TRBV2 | TGTGCCAGCAGTTTAACAGTTGACACCCAGTACTTC | CASSLTVDTQYF
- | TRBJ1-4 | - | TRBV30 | TGTGCCTGGAGTGGGGCCTATAATGAAAAACTGTTTTTT | CAWSGAYNEKLFF
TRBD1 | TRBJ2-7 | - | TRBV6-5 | TGTGCCAGCAGCGGACAGGGGGCGTCAAAGCAGTACTTC | CASSGQGASKQYF
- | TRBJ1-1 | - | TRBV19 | TGTGCCAGTAGCAAGTTGAACACTGAAGCTTTCTTT | CASSKLNTEAFF
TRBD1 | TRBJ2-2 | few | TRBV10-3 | TGTGCCATCAGTGGACAGGGCGCAACCGGGGAGCTGTTTTTT | CAISGQGATGELFF
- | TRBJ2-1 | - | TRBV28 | TGTGCCAGCAGCTGGGACGCGAGGCGGTTCTTC | CASSWDARRFF
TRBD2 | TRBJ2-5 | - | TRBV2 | TGTGCCAGCAGAGTTAGCGGGGGGGGAGAGACCCAGTACTTC | CASRVSGGGETQYF
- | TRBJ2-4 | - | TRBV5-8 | TGTGCCAGCAGCTTAGGGGTAGCCAAAAACATTCAGTACTTC | CASSLGVAKNIQYF
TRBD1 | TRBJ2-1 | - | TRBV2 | TGTGCCAGCACCCGCCGGGGGACAGGGGCCTACAATGAGCAGTTCTTC | CASTRRGTGAYNEQFF
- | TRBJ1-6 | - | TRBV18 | TGTGCCAGCTCACCCGGCAGGGGTTGGAATTCACCCCTCCACTTT | CASSPGRGWNSPLHF
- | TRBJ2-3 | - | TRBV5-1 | TGCGCCAGCAGCTTCCGGCAAGGTTCAGATACGCAGTATTTT | CASSFRQGSDTQYF
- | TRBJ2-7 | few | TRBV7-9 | TGTGCCAGCAGCTTTGCTACAGGGAACGAGCAGTACTTC | CASSFATGNEQYF
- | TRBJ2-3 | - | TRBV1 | TGCACCAGCACACGTAGCGGGGGGAGCACAGATACGCAGTATTTT | CTSTRSGGSTDTQYF
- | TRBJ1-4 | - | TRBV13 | TGTGCCGGGGCCATAAGGCTAGCTAATGAAAAACTGTTTTTT | CAGAIRLANEKLFF
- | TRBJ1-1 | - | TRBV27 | TGTGCCAGCAGTTACGCCGGGACGGTGAACACTGAAGCTTTCTTT | CASSYAGTVNTEAFF
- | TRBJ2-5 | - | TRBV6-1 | TGTGCCAGCAGAATAACACGGGACTTTGCAGAGACCCAGTACTTC | CASRITRDFAETQYF
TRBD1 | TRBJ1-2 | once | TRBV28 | TGTGCCAGCAGTTTTATTGGGGGACAGAACTATGGCTACACCTTC | CASSFIGGQNYGYTF
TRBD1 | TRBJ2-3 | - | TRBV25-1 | TGTGCCAGCAGGCAGGGGGCGCAAGATACGCAGTATTTT | CASRQGAQDTQYF
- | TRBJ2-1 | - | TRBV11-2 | TGTGCCAGCAGCTTAGTTCGGCGATACAATGAGCAGTTCTTC | CASSLVRRYNEQFF
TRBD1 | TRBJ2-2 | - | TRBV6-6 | TGTGCCAGTGATCCGGGACAGGTGTACACCGGGGAGCTGTTTTTT | CASDPGQVYTGELFF
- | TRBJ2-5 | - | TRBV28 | TGTGCCAGCAGTTTATCAGGGGGGGGAGAGACCCAGTACTTC | CASSLSGGGETQYF
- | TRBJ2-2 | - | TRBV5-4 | TGTGCCAGCAGTTCAAACCTCCAGGGCACCGGGGAGCTGTTTTTT | CASSSNLQGTGELFF
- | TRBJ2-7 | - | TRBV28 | TGTGCCAGCAGTCCCCCCCCCTCCTACGAGCAGTACTTC | CASSPPPSYEQYF
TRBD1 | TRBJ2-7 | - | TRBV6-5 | TGTGCCAGCAGTGCGCCCGGGACAGTGTACGAGCAGTACTTC | CASSAPGTVYEQYF
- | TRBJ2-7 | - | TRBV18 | TGTGCCAGCTCCCCCTCTTGGACAAGCCGATTGGGGTCCTACGAGCAGTACTTC | CASSPSWTSRLGSYEQYF
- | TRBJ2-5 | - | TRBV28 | TGTGCCAGCTCTACTCCGGGGAGGGAGACCCAGTACTTC | CASSTPGRETQYF
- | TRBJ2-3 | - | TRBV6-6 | TGTGCCAGCAGTTCCGAGGCAGATACGCAGTATTTT | CASSSEADTQYF
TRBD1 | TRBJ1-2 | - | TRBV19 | TGTGCCAGTAGCACAGGGGACTCGAACTATGGCTACACCTTC | CASSTGDSNYGYTF
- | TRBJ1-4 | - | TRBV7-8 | TGTGCCAGCAGCTTAGGGGTTGAAAAACTGTTTTTT | CASSLGVEKLFF
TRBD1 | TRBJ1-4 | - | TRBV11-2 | TGTGCCAGCAGGCCGGGACAGGGTCGAGAAAAACTGTTTTTT | CASRPGQGREKLFF
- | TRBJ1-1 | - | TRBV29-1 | TGCAGCGTAGGGACGTTGGGACCTGAAGCTTTCTTT | CSVGTLGPEAFF
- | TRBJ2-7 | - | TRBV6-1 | TGTGCCAGCACCTCCGTTTACGAGCAGTACTTC | CASTSVYEQYF
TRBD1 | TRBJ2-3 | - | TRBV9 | TGTGCCAGCAGCGGAAGGGGGCGGGATACGCAGTATTTT | CASSGRGRDTQYF
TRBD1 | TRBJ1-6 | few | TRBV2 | TGTGCCAGCAGTGCAGGACAGGGAAATTCACCCCTCCACTTT | CASSAGQGNSPLHF
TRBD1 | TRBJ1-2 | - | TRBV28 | TGTGCCAGCAGTTTTAAACAGGGGGTTCAGCTTAACTATGGCTACACCTTC | CASSFKQGVQLNYGYTF
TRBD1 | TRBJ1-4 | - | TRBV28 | TGTGCCAGCAGTAACAGGGGTTTAAATGAAAAACTGTTTTTT | CASSNRGLNEKLFF
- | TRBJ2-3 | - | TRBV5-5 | TGTGCCAGCACCTTGAACAGGGCAGATACGCAGTATTTT | CASTLNRADTQYF